This T cell receptor beta chain was retrieved from a study of blood T cell repertoires in COVID-19 (dated by TCRdb to 2020 to 2021). Study-level background: Samples from collaborators originated in the United States, Italy and Spain and spanned both the acute and convalescent phases of COVID-19. The material from the prospective study consisted of cDNA or gDNA derived from T cells, B-cell-depleted T cells, or PBMCs. Subjects who had been exposed to COVID-19, were actively infected with it, or had recovered from it provided the deeply sampled blood TCRbeta repertoires that made up the dataset. Sample metadata almost always included a de-identified subject ID, COVID-19 status, age in years and sex. The repertoires were released in a freely available public database intended as a resource for research on the immune response to SARS-CoV-2. Where available, HLA class I and class II types were obtained from metadata supplied by the sample provider rather than from assay-based typing. Samples came from the ongoing ImmuneRACE study (first 160 participants) plus 1,254 subjects from 6 global collaborators. Study-wide findings and limitations: The amount of clinical and demographic metadata varied by source and participant and was provided uncurated.

Collaborating institutions collected whole blood in K2EDTA tubes following their own protocols. Collaborator samples were shipped for TCRbeta analysis as frozen whole blood, isolated PBMCs, or DNA extracted from either sample type. TCRbeta CDR3 regions were amplified from genomic DNA by means of the immunoSEQ Assay, a bias-controlled multiplex PCR. Under the source paper's analysis protocol: Nucleated cell counts per sample were estimated from amplification of reference gene primers within the assay. To quantify the absolute abundance of each unique TCRbeta CDR3 rearrangement, sequence reads were collapsed and filtered. Productive Simpson clonality was computed per sample as the square root of Simpson's diversity index over productive rearrangements. This immuneACCESS table, as held by TCRdb, lists in-frame sequences with V and J called but not all clones. Of the missing ones, under half trace to an unresolved V gene in checked studies; the others have no known cause. D and trimming were read from the DNA, whereas the V and J calls and clone size are those reported in that table. The sample records about 24,000 clones, around 72% of which are singletons. The top ten clonotypes cover roughly 40% of the sample.

From the germline V gene, CDR1 is SGHVS and CDR2 is FNYEAQ. There are 15 amino acids in the CDR3, from cysteine to phenylalanine inclusive. Kept here is only the CDR3 DNA, which spans 45 bases and is read in frame from base 1. From V the trimming removes 4 bases and from J it removes 0 bases, while the gene matches leave 0 bases of the junction unaccounted for. Note on this clone: The antigen it binds to is not known. No per-base quality is available; no much larger clone lies one base away.

The chain employs TRBV7-6 and TRBJ1-6; TRBD1 aligns with 7 central bases. Sequencing was carried out using peripheral blood. The sequence was collected from a woman of 80 years or more with acute or convalescent COVID-19. The nucleotide sequence reads TGTGCCAGCAGCTCAGGGGGCTCCTATAATTCACCCCTCCACTTT. It translates as CASSSGGSYNSPLHF.